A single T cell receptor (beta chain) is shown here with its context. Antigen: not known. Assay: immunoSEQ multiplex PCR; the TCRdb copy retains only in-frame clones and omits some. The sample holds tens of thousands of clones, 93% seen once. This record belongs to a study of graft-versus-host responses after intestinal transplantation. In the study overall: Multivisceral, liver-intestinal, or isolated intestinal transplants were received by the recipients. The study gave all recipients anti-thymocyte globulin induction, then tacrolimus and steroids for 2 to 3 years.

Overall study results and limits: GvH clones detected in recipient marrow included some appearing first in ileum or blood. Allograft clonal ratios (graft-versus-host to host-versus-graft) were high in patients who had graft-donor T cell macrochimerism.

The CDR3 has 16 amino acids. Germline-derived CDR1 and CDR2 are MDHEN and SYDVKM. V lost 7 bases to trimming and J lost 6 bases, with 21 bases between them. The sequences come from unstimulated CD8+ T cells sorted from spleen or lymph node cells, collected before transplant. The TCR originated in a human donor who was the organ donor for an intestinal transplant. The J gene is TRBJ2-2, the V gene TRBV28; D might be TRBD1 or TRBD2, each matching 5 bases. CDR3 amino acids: CASTPPGTERAGELFF. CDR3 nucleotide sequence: TGTGCCAGCACCCCCCCGGGGACCGAGAGGGCCGGGGAGCTGTTTTTT.